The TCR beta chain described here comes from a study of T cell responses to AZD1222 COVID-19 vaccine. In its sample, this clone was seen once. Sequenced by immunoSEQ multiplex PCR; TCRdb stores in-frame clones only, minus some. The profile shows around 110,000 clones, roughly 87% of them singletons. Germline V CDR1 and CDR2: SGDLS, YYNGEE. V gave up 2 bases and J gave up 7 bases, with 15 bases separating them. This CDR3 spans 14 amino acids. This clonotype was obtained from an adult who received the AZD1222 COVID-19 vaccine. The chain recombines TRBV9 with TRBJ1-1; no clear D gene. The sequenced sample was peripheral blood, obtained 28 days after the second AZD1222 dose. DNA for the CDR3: TGTGCCAGCAGCGTTAGGTCGGACGTTGTTGAAGCTTTCTTT. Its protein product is CASSVRSDVVEAFF.